A selection of T cell receptor beta chains follows, all from one sample in a study of shared clonotypes between healthy human individuals. TCRdb's copy holds only in-frame clones and misses some; the assay was immunoSEQ multiplex PCR. In the table there are over 2,000,000 clones, about 93% of which are singletons. The sample consisted of naive CD8+ T cells from PBMCs. The receptors were gathered from a man aged 18 to 29 in good health. Some clones in this sample may be carry-over from other donors' samples. CDR3s include the opening cysteine and the closing phenylalanine or tryptophan. Fields, in order: V gene, clone size, J gene, D gene, CDR3 protein, CDR3 DNA. The D gene is left open where the match is weak. Clone size is given for some rows only: seen once, a few or many times, or a class if the clone is expanded.

V: TRBV14
size: .
J: TRBJ2-7
D: .
CDR3: CASSQVPTAFSYEQYF
DNA: TGTGCCAGCAGCCAAGTTCCAACAGCGTTCTCCTACGAGCAGTACTTC

V: TRBV5-1
size: .
J: TRBJ2-7
D: .
CDR3: CASSLGAGNSEQYF
DNA: TGCGCCAGCAGCTTGGGGGCAGGGAATTCCGAGCAGTACTTC

V: TRBV27
size: once
J: TRBJ2-7
D: .
CDR3: CASSPVASAGSYEQYF
DNA: TGTGCCAGCAGTCCCGTTGCTTCGGCAGGGTCATACGAGCAGTACTTC

V: TRBV6-5
size: once
J: TRBJ2-7
D: .
CDR3: CASSYSSGEKPYEQYF
DNA: TGTGCCAGCAGTTACTCGTCGGGGGAAAAACCCTACGAGCAGTACTTC

V: TRBV2
size: .
J: TRBJ2-1
D: TRBD1
CDR3: CASSGSRDRGNNEQFF
DNA: TGTGCCAGCAGTGGAAGCCGGGACAGGGGTAACAATGAGCAGTTCTTC

V: TRBV9
size: .
J: TRBJ2-7
D: TRBD1
CDR3: CASSFGQGVTYEQYF
DNA: TGTGCCAGCAGCTTTGGACAGGGGGTCACCTACGAGCAGTACTTC

V: TRBV5-1
size: .
J: TRBJ2-1
D: TRBD2
CDR3: CASTPLGTSGVKSSYNEQFF
DNA: TGCGCCAGCACCCCTCTAGGGACTAGCGGGGTAAAGAGCTCCTACAATGAGCAGTTCTTC

V: TRBV28
size: .
J: TRBJ2-7
D: TRBD2
CDR3: CASSYPPYGRASEQYF
DNA: TGTGCCAGCAGTTACCCCCCGTACGGGAGGGCGTCCGAGCAGTACTTC

V: TRBV30
size: .
J: TRBJ2-1
D: .
CDR3: CAWSDGPNEQFF
DNA: TGTGCCTGGAGTGACGGCCCCAATGAGCAGTTCTTC

V: TRBV11-2
size: .
J: TRBJ2-7
D: TRBD1
CDR3: CASSPRDSGAYEQYF
DNA: TGTGCCAGCAGCCCCCGGGACAGTGGGGCCTACGAGCAGTACTTC

V: TRBV6-5
size: .
J: TRBJ1-1
D: TRBD1
CDR3: CASALRQGVDTEAFF
DNA: TGTGCCAGCGCTCTACGACAGGGAGTGGACACTGAAGCTTTCTTT

V: TRBV11-3
size: .
J: TRBJ1-1
D: .
CDR3: CASSPRGRETEAFF
DNA: TGTGCCAGCAGCCCGCGGGGGCGGGAAACTGAAGCTTTCTTT

V: TRBV4-3
size: .
J: TRBJ2-3
D: TRBD2
CDR3: CASSQEGAGGPPDTQYF
DNA: TGCGCCAGCAGCCAAGAAGGAGCGGGAGGGCCTCCAGATACGCAGTATTTT

V: TRBV5-1
size: .
J: TRBJ1-1
D: .
CDR3: CASSPGRGHDTEAFF
DNA: TGCGCCAGCAGCCCCGGCCGGGGGCATGACACTGAAGCTTTCTTT

V: TRBV15
size: .
J: TRBJ2-7
D: TRBD2
CDR3: CATSGRTSGRAEQYF
DNA: TGTGCCACCAGCGGAAGGACTAGCGGGAGGGCCGAGCAGTACTTC

V: TRBV9
size: .
J: TRBJ2-1
D: TRBD1
CDR3: CASSVGTGVEQFF
DNA: TGTGCCAGCAGCGTAGGGACAGGGGTTGAGCAGTTCTTC

V: TRBV29-1
size: .
J: TRBJ1-3
D: .
CDR3: CSVGSATGNTIYF
DNA: TGCAGCGTTGGCTCAGCAACTGGAAACACCATATATTTT

V: TRBV4-1
size: few
J: TRBJ1-5
D: .
CDR3: CASSQEAVTGQPQHF
DNA: TGCGCCAGCAGCCAAGAAGCCGTAACTGGTCAGCCCCAGCATTTT

V: TRBV28
size: once
J: TRBJ2-1
D: TRBD2
CDR3: CASRPGTTGQFF
DNA: TGTGCCAGCAGGCCTGGGACTACGGGGCAGTTCTTC

V: TRBV27
size: .
J: TRBJ2-3
D: TRBD2
CDR3: CASSQLAGTDTQYF
DNA: TGTGCCAGCAGTCAGCTAGCGGGCACAGATACGCAGTATTTT

V: TRBV10-1
size: .
J: TRBJ2-1
D: .
CDR3: CASSEGNEQFF
DNA: TGCGCCAGCAGTGAAGGTAATGAGCAGTTCTTC

V: TRBV29-1
size: .
J: TRBJ2-2
D: .
CDR3: CSVELLSVSGLRSGELFF
DNA: TGCAGCGTTGAATTGTTGTCCGTAAGTGGGTTGAGAAGCGGGGAGCTGTTTTTT

V: TRBV19
size: few
J: TRBJ1-1
D: .
CDR3: CASLPHGAAVNTEAFF
DNA: TGTGCCAGTCTCCCCCACGGGGCGGCGGTGAACACTGAAGCTTTCTTT

V: TRBV13
size: .
J: TRBJ1-5
D: .
CDR3: CASSSGGSQPQHF
DNA: TGTGCCAGCAGCTCGGGGGGATCACAGCCCCAGCATTTT

V: TRBV27
size: .
J: TRBJ2-7
D: .
CDR3: CASSASSSYEQYF
DNA: TGTGCCAGCAGTGCCTCGAGCTCCTACGAGCAGTACTTC

V: TRBV19
size: .
J: TRBJ2-7
D: .
CDR3: CASSMGRGSYEQYF
DNA: TGTGCCAGTAGTATGGGGCGGGGCTCCTACGAGCAGTACTTC

V: TRBV19
size: .
J: TRBJ2-3
D: .
CDR3: CASSILLGTDTQYF
DNA: TGTGCCAGTAGTATATTACTAGGCACAGATACGCAGTATTTT

V: TRBV9
size: once
J: TRBJ2-3
D: .
CDR3: CASSVGGTGTQYF
DNA: TGTGCCAGCAGCGTAGGTGGGACCGGGACGCAGTATTTT

V: TRBV9
size: .
J: TRBJ1-5
D: .
CDR3: CASSQSWDSNQPQHF
DNA: TGTGCCAGCAGCCAATCCTGGGATAGCAATCAGCCCCAGCATTTT

V: TRBV7-3
size: .
J: TRBJ2-1
D: .
CDR3: CASSSNPGQTYNEQFF
DNA: TGTGCCAGCAGCTCCAATCCGGGACAAACGTACAATGAGCAGTTCTTC

V: TRBV21-1
size: few
J: TRBJ2-7
D: .
CDR3: CASSKGNADRPPGYEQYF
DNA: TGTGCCAGCAGCAAAGGGAATGCGGACAGACCCCCAGGCTACGAGCAGTACTTC

V: TRBV5-5
size: .
J: TRBJ1-5
D: TRBD1
CDR3: CASSPGGQPQHF
DNA: TGTGCCAGCAGCCCAGGGGGTCAGCCCCAGCATTTT

V: TRBV29-1
size: once
J: TRBJ2-1
D: .
CDR3: CSVVFREGEWDNEQFF
DNA: TGCAGCGTCGTGTTTCGGGAAGGGGAATGGGACAATGAGCAGTTCTTC

V: TRBV7-8
size: .
J: TRBJ2-1
D: .
CDR3: CASSLRPGYNEQFF
DNA: TGTGCCAGCAGCTTACGGCCAGGCTACAATGAGCAGTTCTTC

V: TRBV11-2
size: .
J: TRBJ2-1
D: TRBD2
CDR3: CASSLGREMGNEQFF
DNA: TGTGCCAGCAGCCTGGGGCGGGAGATGGGCAATGAGCAGTTCTTC

V: TRBV6-1
size: .
J: TRBJ2-7
D: .
CDR3: CASSEEGQGYYEQYF
DNA: TGTGCCAGCAGTGAAGAGGGTCAGGGCTACTACGAGCAGTACTTC

V: TRBV7-2
size: .
J: TRBJ2-2
D: .
CDR3: CASTLLTGELFF
DNA: TGTGCCAGCACCCTCTTGACCGGGGAGCTGTTTTTT